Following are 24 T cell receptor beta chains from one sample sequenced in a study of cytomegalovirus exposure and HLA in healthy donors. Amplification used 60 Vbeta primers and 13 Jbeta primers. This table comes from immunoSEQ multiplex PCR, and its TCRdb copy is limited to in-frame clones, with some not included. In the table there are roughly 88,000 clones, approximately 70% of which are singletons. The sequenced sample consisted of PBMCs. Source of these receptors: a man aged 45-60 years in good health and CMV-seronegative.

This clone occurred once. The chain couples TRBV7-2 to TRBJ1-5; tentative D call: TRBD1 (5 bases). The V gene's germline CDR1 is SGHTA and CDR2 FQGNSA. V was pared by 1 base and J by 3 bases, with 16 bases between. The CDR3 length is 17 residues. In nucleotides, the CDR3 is TGTGCCAGCAGCTTAGTGGGCGGGACCCGATACAATCAGCCCCAGCATTTT. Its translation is CASSLVGGTRYNQPQHF. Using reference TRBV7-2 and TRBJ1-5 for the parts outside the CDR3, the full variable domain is GAGVSQSPSNKVTEKGKDVELRCDPISGHTALYWYRQSLGQGLEFLIYFQGNSAPDKSGLPSDRFSAERTGGSVSTLTIQRTQQEDSAVYLCASSLVGGTRYNQPQHFGDGTRLSIL.

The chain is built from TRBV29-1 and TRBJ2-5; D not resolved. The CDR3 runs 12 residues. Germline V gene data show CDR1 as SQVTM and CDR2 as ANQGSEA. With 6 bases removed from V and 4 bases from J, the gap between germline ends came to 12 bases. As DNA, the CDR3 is TGCAGCGTGTTTTCCTCCTCAGAGACCCAGTACTTC. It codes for CSVFSSSETQYF.

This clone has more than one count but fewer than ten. The CDR3, as DNA: TGTGCCAGCAGCCTCGGGATACAAGAGACCCAGTACTTC. Amino acid sequence: CASSLGIQETQYF. The chain employs TRBV7-3 and TRBJ2-5; D is perhaps TRBD2 (5 bases). V was clipped by 5 bases and J by 2 bases, with 9 bases between them. Germline loops: CDR1 SGHTA, CDR2 FQGTGA. The CDR3 consists of 13 residues.

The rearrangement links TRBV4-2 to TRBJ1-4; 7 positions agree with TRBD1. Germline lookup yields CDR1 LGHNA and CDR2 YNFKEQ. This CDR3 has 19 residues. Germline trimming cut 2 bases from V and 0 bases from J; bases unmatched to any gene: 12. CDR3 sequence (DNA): TGTGCCAGCAGCCAAAAAGTCCCGGGACAGTTTTCAACTAATGAAAAACTGTTTTTT. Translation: CASSQKVPGQFSTNEKLFF.

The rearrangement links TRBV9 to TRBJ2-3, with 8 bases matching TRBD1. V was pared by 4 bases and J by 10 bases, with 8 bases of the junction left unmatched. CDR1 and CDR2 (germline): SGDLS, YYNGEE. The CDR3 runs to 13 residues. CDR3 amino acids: CASSNRQGSAQYF. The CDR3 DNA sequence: TGTGCCAGCAGCAACCGACAGGGGTCGGCGCAGTATTTT.

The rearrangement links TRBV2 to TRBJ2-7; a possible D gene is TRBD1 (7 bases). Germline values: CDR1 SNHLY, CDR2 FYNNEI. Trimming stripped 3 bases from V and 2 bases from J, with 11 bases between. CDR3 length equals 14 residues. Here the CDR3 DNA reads TGTGCCAGCAGTGACCAGGGGGGTACCTACGAGCAGTACGTC. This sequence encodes CASSDQGGTYEQYV.

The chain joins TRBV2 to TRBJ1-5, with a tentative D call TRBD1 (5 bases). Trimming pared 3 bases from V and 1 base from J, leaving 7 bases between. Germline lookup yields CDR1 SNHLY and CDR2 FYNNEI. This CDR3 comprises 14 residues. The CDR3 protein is CASSEAGSNQPQHF. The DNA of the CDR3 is TGTGCCAGCAGTGAGGCAGGGAGCAATCAGCCCCAGCATTTT.

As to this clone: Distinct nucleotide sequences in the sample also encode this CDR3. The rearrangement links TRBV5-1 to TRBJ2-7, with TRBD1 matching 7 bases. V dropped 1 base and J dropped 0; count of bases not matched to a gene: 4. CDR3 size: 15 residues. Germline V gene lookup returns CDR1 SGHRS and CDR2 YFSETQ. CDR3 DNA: TGCGCCAGCAGCTTGCAGGGACAGCGCTCCTACGAGCAGTACTTC. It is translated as CASSLQGQRSYEQYF.

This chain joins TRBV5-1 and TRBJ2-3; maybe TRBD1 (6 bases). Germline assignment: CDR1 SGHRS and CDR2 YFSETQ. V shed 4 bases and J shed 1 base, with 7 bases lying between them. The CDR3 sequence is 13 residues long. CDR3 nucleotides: TGCGCCAGCAGCGAGGGGGGCACAGATACGCAGTATTTT. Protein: CASSEGGTDTQYF.

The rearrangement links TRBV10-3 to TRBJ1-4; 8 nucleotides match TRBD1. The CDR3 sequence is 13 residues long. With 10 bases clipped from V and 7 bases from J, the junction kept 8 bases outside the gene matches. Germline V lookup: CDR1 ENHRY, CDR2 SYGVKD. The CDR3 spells CAKQGESFEKLFF. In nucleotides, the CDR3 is TGTGCCAAACAGGGGGAGAGCTTTGAAAAACTGTTTTTT.

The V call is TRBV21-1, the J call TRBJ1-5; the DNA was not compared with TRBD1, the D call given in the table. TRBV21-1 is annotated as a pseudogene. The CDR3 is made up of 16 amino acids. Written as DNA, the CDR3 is TGTGCCAGCAGCAAATATCAGTTTTTGAGCAATCAGCCCCAGCATTTT. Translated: CASSKYQFLSNQPQHF.

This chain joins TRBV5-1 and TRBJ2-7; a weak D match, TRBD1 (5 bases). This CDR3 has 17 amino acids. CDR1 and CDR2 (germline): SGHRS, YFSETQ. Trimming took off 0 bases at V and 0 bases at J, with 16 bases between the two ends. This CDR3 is CASSLGPRAGLSYEQYF. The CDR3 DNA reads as TGCGCCAGCAGCTTGGGGCCTAGGGCAGGGCTCTCCTACGAGCAGTACTTC.

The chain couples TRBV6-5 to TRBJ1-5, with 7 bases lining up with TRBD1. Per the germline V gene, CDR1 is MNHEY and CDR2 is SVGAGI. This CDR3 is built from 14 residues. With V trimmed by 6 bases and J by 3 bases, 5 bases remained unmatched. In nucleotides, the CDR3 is TGTGCCAGCAGCCCCGGGACAGTCAATCAGCCCCAGCATTTT. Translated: CASSPGTVNQPQHF.

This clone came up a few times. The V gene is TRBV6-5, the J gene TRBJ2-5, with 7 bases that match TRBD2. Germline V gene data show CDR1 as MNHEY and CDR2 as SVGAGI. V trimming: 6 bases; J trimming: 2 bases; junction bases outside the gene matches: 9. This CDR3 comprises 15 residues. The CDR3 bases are TGTGCCAGCAGCCGACATGGGGAGGGACAAGAGACCCAGTACTTC. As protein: CASSRHGEGQETQYF.

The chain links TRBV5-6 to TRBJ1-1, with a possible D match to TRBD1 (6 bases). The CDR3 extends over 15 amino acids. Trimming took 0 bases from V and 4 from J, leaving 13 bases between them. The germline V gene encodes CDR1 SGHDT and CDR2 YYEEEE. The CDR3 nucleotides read TGTGCCAGCAGCTTGGGGGCCAGGGGCGGCACTGAAGCTTTCTTT. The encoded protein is CASSLGARGGTEAFF.

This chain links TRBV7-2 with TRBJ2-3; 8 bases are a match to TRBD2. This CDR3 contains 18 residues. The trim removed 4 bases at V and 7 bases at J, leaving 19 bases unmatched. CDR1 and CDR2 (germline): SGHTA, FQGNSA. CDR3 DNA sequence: TGTGCCAGCAGCTCACGTGGGGGGCTAGCGGGTTCGTATTATACGCAGTATTTT. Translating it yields CASSSRGGLAGSYYTQYF.

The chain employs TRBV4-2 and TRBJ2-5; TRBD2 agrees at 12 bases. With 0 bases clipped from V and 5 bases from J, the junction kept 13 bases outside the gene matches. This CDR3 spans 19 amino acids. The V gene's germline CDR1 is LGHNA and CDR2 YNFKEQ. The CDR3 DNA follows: TGTGCCAGCAGCCAAGAGGGCCTAGCGGGGGGGCCAGGGTTCGAGACCCAGTACTTC. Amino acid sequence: CASSQEGLAGGPGFETQYF.

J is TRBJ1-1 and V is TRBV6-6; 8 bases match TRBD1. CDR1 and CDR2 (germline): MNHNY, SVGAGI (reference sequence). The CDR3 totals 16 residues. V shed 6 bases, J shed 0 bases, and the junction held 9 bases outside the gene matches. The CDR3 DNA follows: TGTGCCAGCAGAAGCACAGGGGGGGGGATGAACACTGAAGCTTTCTTT. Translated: CASRSTGGGMNTEAFF.

CDR3: CASSSGDSYEQYF. CDR3 DNA sequence: TGTGCCAGCAGTAGCGGGGACTCCTACGAGCAGTACTTC. This chain joins TRBV6-1 and TRBJ2-7; 7 nucleotides match TRBD2. Per the germline V gene, CDR1 is MNHNS and CDR2 is SASEGT. Trimming removed 5 bases from V and 0 bases from J; junction bases left unmatched: 1. The CDR3 runs 13 residues.

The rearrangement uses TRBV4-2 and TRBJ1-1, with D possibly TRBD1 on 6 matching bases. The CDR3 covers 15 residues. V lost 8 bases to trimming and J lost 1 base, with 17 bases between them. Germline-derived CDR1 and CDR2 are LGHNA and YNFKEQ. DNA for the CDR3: TGTGCCAGCCGCAAGGCCGAACAGGGGAACACTGAAGCTTTCTTT. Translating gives CASRKAEQGNTEAFF.

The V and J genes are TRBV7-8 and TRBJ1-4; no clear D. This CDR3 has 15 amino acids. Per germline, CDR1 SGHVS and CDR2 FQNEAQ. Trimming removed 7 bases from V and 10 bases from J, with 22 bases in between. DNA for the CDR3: TGTGCCAGCACTACCCTGGGAGGTTTTTGGGGAAAACTGTTTTTT. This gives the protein CASTTLGGFWGKLFF.

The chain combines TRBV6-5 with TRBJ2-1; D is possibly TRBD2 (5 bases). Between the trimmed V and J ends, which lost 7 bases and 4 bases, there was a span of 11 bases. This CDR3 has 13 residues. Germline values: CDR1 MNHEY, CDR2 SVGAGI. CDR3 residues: CASTGDSYNEQFF. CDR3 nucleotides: TGTGCCAGCACCGGGGATTCGTACAATGAGCAGTTCTTC.

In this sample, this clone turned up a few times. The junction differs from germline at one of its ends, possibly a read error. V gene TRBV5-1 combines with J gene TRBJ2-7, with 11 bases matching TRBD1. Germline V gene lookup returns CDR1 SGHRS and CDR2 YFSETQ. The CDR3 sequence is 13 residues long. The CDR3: CACSAGQGAEQYF. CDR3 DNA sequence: TGCGCCTGCAGCGCCGGACAGGGGGCCGAGCAGTACTTC.

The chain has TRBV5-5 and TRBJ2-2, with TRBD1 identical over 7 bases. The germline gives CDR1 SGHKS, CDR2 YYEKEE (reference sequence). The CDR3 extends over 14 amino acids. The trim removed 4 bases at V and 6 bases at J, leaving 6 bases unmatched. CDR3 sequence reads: CASSPQGVPGELFF. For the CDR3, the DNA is TGTGCCAGCAGCCCTCAGGGGGTCCCCGGGGAGCTGTTTTTT.